The sequence of this TCR beta chain was determined in a study of post-analysis software for immune sequencing data. Study results and caveats: Elevated frequency relative to controls characterized four or five TRBV segments in patients, TRBV5-6, TRBV5-1 and TRBV20-1 among them. Controls' normalized Chao1 diversity significantly exceeded that of multiple sclerosis patients.

Points on this clonotype: No antigen is known for it.

The CDR3 covers 17 residues. The germline V gene encodes CDR1 SGHVS and CDR2 FNYEAQ. V was shortened by 1 base and J by 0 bases, with 16 bases between the two germline ends. Sequencing libraries made from TCR beta cDNA carried unique molecular identifiers. When 1 to 10 million T cells were used, they gave approximately 530,000 cDNA molecules. TCRdb reanalysed the PCR reads using MiXCR and keeps one entry per CDR3 protein. In the table there are 400,000 to 500,000 distinct CDR3 sequences, approximately 42% of which are singletons. The genes are TRBV7-6 and TRBJ2-7; D remains ambiguous. This sequence was found in a girl aged 2 to 9 with multiple sclerosis. Sample: blood. In nucleotides, the CDR3 is TGTGCCAGCAGCTTAGTTATGGTACTCGGATACTCCTACGAGCAGTACTTC. Protein product: CASSLVMVLGYSYEQYF.